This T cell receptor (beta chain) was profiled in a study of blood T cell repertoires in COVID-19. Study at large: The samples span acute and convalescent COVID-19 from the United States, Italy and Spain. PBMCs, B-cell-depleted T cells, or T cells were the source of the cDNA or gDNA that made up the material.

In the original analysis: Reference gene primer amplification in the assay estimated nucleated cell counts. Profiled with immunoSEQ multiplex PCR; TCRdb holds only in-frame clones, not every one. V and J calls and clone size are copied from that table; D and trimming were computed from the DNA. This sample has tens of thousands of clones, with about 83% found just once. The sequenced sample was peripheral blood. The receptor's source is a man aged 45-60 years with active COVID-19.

CDR3 nucleotides: TGTGCCAGCAGTTTCTGGAGTCAGCCCCAGCATTTT. It encodes CASSFWSQPQHF. This chain links TRBV12-3 or TRBV12-4 with TRBJ1-5; no clear D. The CDR3 runs to 12 residues. V shed 3 bases and J shed 6 bases, with 6 bases lying between them.